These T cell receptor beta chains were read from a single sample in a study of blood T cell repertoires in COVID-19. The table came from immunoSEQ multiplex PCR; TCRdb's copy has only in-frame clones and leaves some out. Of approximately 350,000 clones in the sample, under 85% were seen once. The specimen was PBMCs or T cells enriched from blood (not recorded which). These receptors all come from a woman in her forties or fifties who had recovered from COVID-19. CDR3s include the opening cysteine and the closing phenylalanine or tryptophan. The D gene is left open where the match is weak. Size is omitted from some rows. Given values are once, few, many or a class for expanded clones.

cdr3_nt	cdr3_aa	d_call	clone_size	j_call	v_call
TGTGCCAGCAGGGGAAGCGGGAGGGGTACCTACGAGCAGTACTTC	CASRGSGRGTYEQYF	TRBD2	-	TRBJ2-7	TRBV3-1/TRBV3-2
TGCGCCAGCAGCTCCCACGCGTTGGGCAGAAACACCATATATTTT	CASSSHALGRNTIYF	-	-	TRBJ1-3	TRBV5-1
TGTGCCAGCACCTCCGACCCCGACAGGCCGAACACTGAAGCTTTCTTT	CASTSDPDRPNTEAFF	-	once	TRBJ1-1	TRBV27
TGTGCCAGCAGCCAAGTTTTGTCCTATGAGCAGTTCTTC	CASSQVLSYEQFF	-	-	TRBJ2-1	TRBV3-1/TRBV3-2
TGTGCCAGCAGTGAACCGCAGAATATGGAGACCCAGTACTTC	CASSEPQNMETQYF	-	-	TRBJ2-5	TRBV6-1
TGTGCCAGCAGCTCCCCCGGGACAGCCAATTCACCCCTCCACTTT	CASSSPGTANSPLHF	TRBD1	-	TRBJ1-6	TRBV9
TGTGCCAGTAGCCGACTAGCGGAGACTTACAATGAGCAGTTCTTC	CASSRLAETYNEQFF	TRBD2	-	TRBJ2-1	TRBV19
TGTGCCAGCACCTCCCAGTGGGGGGGTGGCTACACCTTC	CASTSQWGGGYTF	-	-	TRBJ1-2	TRBV7-2
TGTGCCAGCAGCTTGTCGGGGGCTGAAGCTTTCTTT	CASSLSGAEAFF	-	-	TRBJ1-1	TRBV5-4
TGTGCCAGCTCACCTCCCAGGGTTGGAGATACGCAGTATTTT	CASSPPRVGDTQYF	-	-	TRBJ2-3	TRBV18
TGTGCCAGCAGCTTAGTCCGGGCGGGAGGTCGCTACGAGCAGTACTTC	CASSLVRAGGRYEQYF	TRBD2	-	TRBJ2-7	TRBV7-9
TGTGCCAGCACCCGTCCCGGGACAACTAATGAAAAACTGTTTTTT	CASTRPGTTNEKLFF	-	-	TRBJ1-4	TRBV7-9
TGTGCCAGCAGCTTGCCACTAGCGGGAGGGGCCGGGGAGCTGTTTTTT	CASSLPLAGGAGELFF	TRBD2	-	TRBJ2-2	TRBV5-6